The clone carrying this T cell receptor gamma chain has only a few counts. Its antigen remains unidentified. TRG repertoires were amplified with LymphoTrack primers from roughly 0.2 ug of biopsy DNA. TCRdb reanalysed the multiplex PCR reads via CATT. Among 2,400 or so gamma-chain clones listed, around 43% were seen once. The CDR3 length is 13 residues. Per germline, CDR1 VINAFY and CDR2 YDVSNSKD. J was trimmed by 8 bases and V by 3 bases; bases with no gene match: 10. This sample was taken from a study of intestinal T cells in coeliac disease. The wider study: Mean age was approximately 16 for coeliac patients versus approximately 52 for controls. General study points: TRG-based classification had a reported leave-one-out accuracy of around 90%. PCR duplicates were indistinguishable from repeated CDR3 amino acid sequences.

For each case, the template was genomic DNA from ten approximately 5.2-µm formalin-fixed paraffin-embedded scrolls. Surplus formalin-fixed paraffin-embedded duodenal biopsies not needed for diagnosis were used, fully anonymised. This chain uses TRGV5 with TRGJ1 or TRGJ2. This TCR came from a human donor with celiac disease. Sequencing was carried out using a duodenal biopsy. CDR3 sequence (DNA): TGTGCCACCTGGGACTGCCTGGAAAATAAGAAACTCTTT. Its translation is CATWDCLENKKLF.